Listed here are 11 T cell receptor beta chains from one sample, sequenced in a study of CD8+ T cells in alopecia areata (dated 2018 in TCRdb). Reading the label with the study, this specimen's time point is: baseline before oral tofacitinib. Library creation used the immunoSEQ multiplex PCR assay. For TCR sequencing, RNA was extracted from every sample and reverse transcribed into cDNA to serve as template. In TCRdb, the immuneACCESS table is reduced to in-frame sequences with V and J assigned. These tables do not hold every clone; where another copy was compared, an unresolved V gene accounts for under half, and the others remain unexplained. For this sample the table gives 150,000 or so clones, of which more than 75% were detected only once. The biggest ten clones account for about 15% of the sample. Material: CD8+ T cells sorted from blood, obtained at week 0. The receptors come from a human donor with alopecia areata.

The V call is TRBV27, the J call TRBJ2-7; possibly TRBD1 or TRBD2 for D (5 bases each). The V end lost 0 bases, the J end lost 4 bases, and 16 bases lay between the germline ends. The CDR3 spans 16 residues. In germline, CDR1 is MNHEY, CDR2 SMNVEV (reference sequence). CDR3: CASSLSLGAVRYEQYF. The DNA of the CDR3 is TGTGCCAGCAGTTTATCGCTCGGGGCAGTCCGGTACGAGCAGTACTTC.

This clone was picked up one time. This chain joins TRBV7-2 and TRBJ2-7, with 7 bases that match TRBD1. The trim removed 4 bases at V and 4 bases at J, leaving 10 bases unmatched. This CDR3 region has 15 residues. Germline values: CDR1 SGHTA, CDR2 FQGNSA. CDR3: CASSSNPRGRYEQYF. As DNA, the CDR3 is TGTGCCAGCAGCTCGAATCCGAGGGGGCGGTACGAGCAGTACTTC.

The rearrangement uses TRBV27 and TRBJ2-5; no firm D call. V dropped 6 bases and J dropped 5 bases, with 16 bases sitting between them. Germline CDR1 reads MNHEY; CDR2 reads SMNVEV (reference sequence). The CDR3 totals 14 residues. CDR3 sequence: CASSPPRARETQYF. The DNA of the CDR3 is TGTGCCAGCAGCCCCCCCCGGGCGCGGGAGACCCAGTACTTC.

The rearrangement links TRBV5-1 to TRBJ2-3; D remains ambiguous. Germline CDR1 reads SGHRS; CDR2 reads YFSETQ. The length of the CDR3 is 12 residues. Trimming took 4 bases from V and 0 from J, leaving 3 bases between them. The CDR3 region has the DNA TGCGCCAGCAGCACTAGCACAGATACGCAGTATTTT. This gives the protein CASSTSTDTQYF.

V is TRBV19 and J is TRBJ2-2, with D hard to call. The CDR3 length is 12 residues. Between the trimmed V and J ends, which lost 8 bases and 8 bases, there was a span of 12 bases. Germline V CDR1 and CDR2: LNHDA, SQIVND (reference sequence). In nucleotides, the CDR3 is TGTGCCAGTCGAACCACCTCAGGGGAGCTGTTTTTT. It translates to CASRTTSGELFF.

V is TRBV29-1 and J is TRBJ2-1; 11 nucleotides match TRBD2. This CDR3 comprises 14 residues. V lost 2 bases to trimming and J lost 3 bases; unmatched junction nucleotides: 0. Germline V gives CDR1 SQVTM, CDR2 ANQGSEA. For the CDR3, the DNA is TGCAGCGTTGAAACTAGCGGGAGCTACAATGAGCAGTTCTTC. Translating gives CSVETSGSYNEQFF.

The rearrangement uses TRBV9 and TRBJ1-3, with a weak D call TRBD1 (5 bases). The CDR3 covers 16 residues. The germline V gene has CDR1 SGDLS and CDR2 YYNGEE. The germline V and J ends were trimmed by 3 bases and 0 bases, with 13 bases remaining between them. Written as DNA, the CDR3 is TGTGCCAGCAGCGCCAACAGGTGGAACTCTGGAAACACCATATATTTT. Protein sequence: CASSANRWNSGNTIYF.

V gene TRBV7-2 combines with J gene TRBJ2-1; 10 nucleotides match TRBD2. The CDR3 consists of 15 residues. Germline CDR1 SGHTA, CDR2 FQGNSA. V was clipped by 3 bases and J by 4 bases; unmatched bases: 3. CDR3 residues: CASSFSSGGYNEQFF. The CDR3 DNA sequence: TGTGCCAGCAGCTTTTCTAGCGGGGGATACAATGAGCAGTTCTTC.

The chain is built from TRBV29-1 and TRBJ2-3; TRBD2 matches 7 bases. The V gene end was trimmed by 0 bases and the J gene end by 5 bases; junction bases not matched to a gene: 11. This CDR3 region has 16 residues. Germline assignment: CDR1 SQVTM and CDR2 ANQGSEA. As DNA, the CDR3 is TGCAGCGTTGAAGAGCGGGAGCCGATACTGGGAGATACGCAGTATTTT. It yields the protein CSVEEREPILGDTQYF.

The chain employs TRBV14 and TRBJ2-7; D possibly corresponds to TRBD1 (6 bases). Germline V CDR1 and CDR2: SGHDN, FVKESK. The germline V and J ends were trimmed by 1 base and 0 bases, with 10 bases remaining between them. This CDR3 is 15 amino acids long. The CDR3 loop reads CASSQGGHLSYEQYF. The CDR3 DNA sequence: TGTGCCAGCAGCCAAGGGGGACACCTCTCCTACGAGCAGTACTTC.

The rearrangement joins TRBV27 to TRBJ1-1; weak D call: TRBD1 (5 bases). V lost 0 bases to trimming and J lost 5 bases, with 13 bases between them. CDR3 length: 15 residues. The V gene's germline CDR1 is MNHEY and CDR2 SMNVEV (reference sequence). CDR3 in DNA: TGTGCCAGCAGTTTATCCCGGGGGTTAAGGACTGAAGCTTTCTTT. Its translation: CASSLSRGLRTEAFF.